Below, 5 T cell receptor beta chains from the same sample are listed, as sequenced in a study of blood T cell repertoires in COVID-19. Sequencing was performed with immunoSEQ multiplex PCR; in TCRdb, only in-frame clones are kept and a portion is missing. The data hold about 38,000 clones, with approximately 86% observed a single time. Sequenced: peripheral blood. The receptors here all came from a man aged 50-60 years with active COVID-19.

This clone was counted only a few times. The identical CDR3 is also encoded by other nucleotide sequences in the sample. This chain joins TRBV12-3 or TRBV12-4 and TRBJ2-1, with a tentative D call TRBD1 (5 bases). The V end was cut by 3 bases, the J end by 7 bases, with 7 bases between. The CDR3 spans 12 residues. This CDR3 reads CASSFPGNEQFF. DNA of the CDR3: TGTGCCAGCAGTTTCCCAGGGAATGAGCAGTTCTTC.

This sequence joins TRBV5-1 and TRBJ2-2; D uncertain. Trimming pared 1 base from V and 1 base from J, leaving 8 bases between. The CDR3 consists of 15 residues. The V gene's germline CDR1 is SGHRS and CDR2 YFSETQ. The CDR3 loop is CASSLWSVNTGELFF. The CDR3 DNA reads TGCGCCAGCAGCTTGTGGTCAGTGAACACCGGGGAGCTGTTTTTT.

The CDR3 sequence: CASSQPQGKLSQETQYF. Here the CDR3 DNA reads TGTGCCAGTAGTCAACCTCAGGGGAAGTTGAGTCAAGAGACCCAGTACTTC. This rearrangement joins TRBV19 to TRBJ2-5; a possible D gene is TRBD1 (6 bases). The CDR3 covers 17 residues. The germline CDR1 and CDR2 sequences are LNHDA and SQIVND (reference sequence). V lost 5 bases to trimming and J lost 2 bases, with 21 bases between them.

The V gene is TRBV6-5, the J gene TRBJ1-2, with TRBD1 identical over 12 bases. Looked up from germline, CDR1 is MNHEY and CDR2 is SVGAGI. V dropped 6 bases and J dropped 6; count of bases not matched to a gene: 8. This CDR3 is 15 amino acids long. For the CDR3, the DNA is TGTGCCAGCAGCGATCCGGGACAGGGGGCGAATGGCTACACCTTC. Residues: CASSDPGQGANGYTF.

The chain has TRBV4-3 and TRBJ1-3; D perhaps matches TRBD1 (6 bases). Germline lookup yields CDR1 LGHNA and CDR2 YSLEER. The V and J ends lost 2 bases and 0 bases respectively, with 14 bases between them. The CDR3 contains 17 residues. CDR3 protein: CASSQIPTDSSGNTIYF. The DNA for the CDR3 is TGCGCCAGCAGCCAAATCCCAACGGACAGCTCTGGAAACACCATATATTTT.